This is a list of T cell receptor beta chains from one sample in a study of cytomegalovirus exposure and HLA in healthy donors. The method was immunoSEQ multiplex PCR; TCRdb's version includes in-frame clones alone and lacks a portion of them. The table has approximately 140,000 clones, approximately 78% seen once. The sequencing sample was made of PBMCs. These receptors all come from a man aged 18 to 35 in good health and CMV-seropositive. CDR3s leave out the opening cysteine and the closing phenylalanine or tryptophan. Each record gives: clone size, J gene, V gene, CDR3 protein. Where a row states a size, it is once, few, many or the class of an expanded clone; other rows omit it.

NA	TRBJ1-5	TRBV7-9	SSSLGHPSSNQPQH
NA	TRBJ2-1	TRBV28	ASSLVGAGYNEQF
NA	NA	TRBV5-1	ASSTGFYEQY
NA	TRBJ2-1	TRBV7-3	ASSPSAGTEQF
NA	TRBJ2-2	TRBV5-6	ASNRLPLGGSSNTGELF
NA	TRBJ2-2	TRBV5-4	ASSTITSGKPAVNTGELF
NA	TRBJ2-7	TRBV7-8	ASSSSGGSYYEQY
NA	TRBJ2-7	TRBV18	ASSQPGQGAYEQY
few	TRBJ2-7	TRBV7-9	ASGDTVSYEQY
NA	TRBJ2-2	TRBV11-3	ASSRQGYTGELF
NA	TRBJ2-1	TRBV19	ASSTLAAYNEQF
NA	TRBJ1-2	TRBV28	ASRPTTGYYGYT
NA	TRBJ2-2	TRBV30	AWKAGGLF
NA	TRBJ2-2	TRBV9	ASTSEGNTGELF
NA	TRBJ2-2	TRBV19	ASSIVGLAGGTGELF
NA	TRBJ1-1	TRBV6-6	ASSTGQSEAF
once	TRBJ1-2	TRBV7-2	ASRNNTGGGYGYT
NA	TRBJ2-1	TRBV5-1	ASMWTGSPSYNEQF
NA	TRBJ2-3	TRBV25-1	ASSRGRDTQY
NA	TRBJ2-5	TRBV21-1	ASSDLTGSQETQY
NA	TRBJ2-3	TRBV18	ASSPGLVSDTQY
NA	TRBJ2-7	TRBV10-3	AISLAGEGHEQY
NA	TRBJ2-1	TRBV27	ASSLGLAAYNEQF
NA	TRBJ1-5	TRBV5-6	ASSLEGWGQPQH
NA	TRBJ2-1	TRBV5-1	ASSRISGGRAHNEQF
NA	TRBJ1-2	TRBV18	ASSPVPGLQWAGYT
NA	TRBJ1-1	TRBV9	ASSVTENTEAF
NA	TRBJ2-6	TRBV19	ASNRPGRIVSGANVLT
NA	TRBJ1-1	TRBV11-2	ASSLGPTEAF
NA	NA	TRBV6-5	ASSLGLVGEQY
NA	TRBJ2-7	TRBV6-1	ASQLASYEQY
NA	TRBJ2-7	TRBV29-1	SVGGYEQY
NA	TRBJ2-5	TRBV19	ASSDDRAEWETQY
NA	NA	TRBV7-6	ASSSRQGAFSYEQY
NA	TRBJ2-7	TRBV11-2	ASSSGTRGYEQY
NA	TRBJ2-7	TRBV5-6	ASSFGTNSYEQY
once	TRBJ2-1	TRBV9	ASSVEDYQAEQF
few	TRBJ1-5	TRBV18	ASSPGQGQPQH
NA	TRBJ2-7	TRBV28	ATLSGTHYEQY
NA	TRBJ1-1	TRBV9	ANSVGQGGETEAF
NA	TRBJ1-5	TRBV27	ASSISSRGNQPQH
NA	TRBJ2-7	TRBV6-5	ASSYDRRGPYEQY
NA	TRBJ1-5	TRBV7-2	ASSPGTWSNQPQH
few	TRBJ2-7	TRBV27	ASSSSGINYEQY
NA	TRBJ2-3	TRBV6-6	ASSPSPGDTQY
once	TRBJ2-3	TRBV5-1	ASSQETADTQY
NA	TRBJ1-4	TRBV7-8	ASSLQEATNEKLF
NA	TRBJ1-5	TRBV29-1	SVRGDNNQPQH
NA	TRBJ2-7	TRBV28	ASRQGLYEQY
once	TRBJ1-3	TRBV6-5	ASSYSDRGSGNTIY
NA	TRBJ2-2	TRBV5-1	ASSSGSPNTGELF
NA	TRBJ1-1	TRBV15	ATSTGQWGTEAF
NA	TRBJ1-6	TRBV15	ATSRERTDNSPLH
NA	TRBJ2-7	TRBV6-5	ASSAYESYEQY
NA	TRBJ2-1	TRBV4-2	ASSQAAAAGGPLNEQF
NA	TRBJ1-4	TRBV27	ASSSPGQANEKLF
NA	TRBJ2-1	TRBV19	ASKETSGYNEQF
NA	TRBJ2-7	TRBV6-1	ASSEVRSGYSYEQY
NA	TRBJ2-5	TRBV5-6	ASSLAGDIQETQY